This TCR beta chain was found in a study of blood T cell repertoires in COVID-19. About the research overall: Specimens from acute and convalescent COVID-19 originated in the United States, Italy and Spain. From T cells, B-cell-depleted T cells, or PBMCs came the material, which was cDNA or gDNA.

This table comes from immunoSEQ multiplex PCR, and its TCRdb copy is limited to in-frame clones, with some not included. This table has approximately 300,000 clones, more than 70% appearing once. This CDR3 has 17 residues. J was trimmed by 4 bases and V by 0 bases; bases with no gene match: 7. Germline-derived CDR1 and CDR2 are SGHKS and YYEKEE (reference sequence). The TCR originated in a woman between 50 and 59 years old with acute or convalescent COVID-19. The chain couples TRBV5-5 to TRBJ2-3; 11 nucleotides match TRBD2. Sequencing was done on a sample of peripheral blood. CDR3 DNA sequence: TGTGCCAGCAGCTTGGTCCTAGCGGGAGGTCTTCCAGATACGCAGTATTTT. Translated, it gives CASSLVLAGGLPDTQYF. Full variable domain (outside the CDR3, taken from reference TRBV5-5 and TRBJ2-3): DAGVTQSPTHLIKTRGQQVTLRCSPISGHKSVSWYQQVLGQGPQFIFQYYEKEERGRGNFPDRFSARQFPNYSSELNVNALLLGDSALYLCASSLVLAGGLPDTQYFGPGTRLTVL.